This T cell receptor beta chain was recorded in a study of blood T cell repertoires in COVID-19. Study information: Sites in the United States, Italy and Spain provided acute and convalescent COVID-19 samples.

The CDR3 consists of 13 residues. Germline assignment: CDR1 MDHEN and CDR2 SYDVKM. V lost 5 bases to trimming and J lost 6 bases, with 13 bases between them. The authors' processing: Counts of nucleated cells, estimated from reference gene primer amplification, were obtained. Libraries were prepared by immunoSEQ multiplex PCR; TCRdb keeps only in-frame clonotypes and omits some of them. The DNA gave D and trimming, while V, J and clone size come from that table. The data hold around 67,000 clones, with 70% to 80% observed a single time. The sample comprised peripheral blood. This receptor was taken from a woman aged 70-85 years with acute or convalescent COVID-19. This chain connects TRBV28 to TRBJ1-1; TRBD1 is a possible D gene (5 bases). The CDR3 DNA reads as TGTGCCAGCAGTGCGGGCGGGACGGCTGAAGCTTTCTTT. Encoded protein: CASSAGGTAEAFF.